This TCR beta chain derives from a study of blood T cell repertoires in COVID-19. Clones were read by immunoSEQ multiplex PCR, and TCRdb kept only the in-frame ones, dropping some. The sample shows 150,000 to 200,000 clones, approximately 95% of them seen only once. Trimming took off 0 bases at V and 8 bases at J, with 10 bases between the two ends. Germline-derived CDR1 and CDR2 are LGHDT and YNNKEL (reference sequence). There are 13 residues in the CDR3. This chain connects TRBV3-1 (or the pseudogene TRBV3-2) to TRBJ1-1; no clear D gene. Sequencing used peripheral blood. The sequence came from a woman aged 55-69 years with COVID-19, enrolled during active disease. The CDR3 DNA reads TGTGCCAGCAGCCAAGATATCCGGCGGGAAGCTTTCTTT. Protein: CASSQDIRREAFF.